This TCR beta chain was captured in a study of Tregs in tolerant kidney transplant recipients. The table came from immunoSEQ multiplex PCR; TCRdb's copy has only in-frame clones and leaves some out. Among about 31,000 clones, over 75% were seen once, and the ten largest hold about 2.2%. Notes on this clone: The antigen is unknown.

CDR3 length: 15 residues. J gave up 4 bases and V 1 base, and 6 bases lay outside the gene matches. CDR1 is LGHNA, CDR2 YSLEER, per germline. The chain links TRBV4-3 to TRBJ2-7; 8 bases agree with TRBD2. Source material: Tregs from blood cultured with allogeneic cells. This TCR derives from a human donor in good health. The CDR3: CASSQGDSGAYEQYF. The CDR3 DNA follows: TGCGCCAGCAGCCAAGGGGATAGCGGGGCGTACGAGCAGTACTTC.